A selection of T cell receptor beta chains follows, all from one sample in a study of T-cell reconstitution after alpha-beta-depleted transplantation in children. In TCRdb, the PCR reads were re-called with MiXCR into one record per CDR3 protein. The sample has about 230,000 distinct CDR3 sequences, around 9.7% seen once. The sequences come from PBMCs from the stem cell graft donor, collected from the stem cell graft. All receptors come from a human donor who donated a stem cell graft to a child with SCID. Each CDR3 is given with its conserved first and last residue.

v_gene,j_gene,CDR3aa
TRBV18,TRBJ2-4,CASSPQGANIQYF
TRBV7-2,TRBJ2-7,CASSLRTGGPYEQYF
TRBV12-3/TRBV12-4,TRBJ2-5,CASSHGLAGGGETQYF
TRBV29-1,TRBJ1-2,CSVEPQTAYGYTF
TRBV27,TRBJ1-2,CASSPGNHGYTF
TRBV5-1,TRBJ2-3,CASKAGGFTDTQYF
TRBV12-3/TRBV12-4,TRBJ2-5,CASSLTGDETQYF
TRBV5-1,TRBJ1-1,CASSLGRGRMNTEAFF
TRBV7-3,TRBJ2-3,CASSLAGSDTQYF
TRBV20-1,TRBJ1-5,CSARQGDQPQHF
TRBV10-3,TRBJ2-7,CAISQAYEQYF
TRBV19,TRBJ1-1,CASSYSLNTEAFF
TRBV5-1,TRBJ2-1,CASGLGPLNEQFF
TRBV9,TRBJ2-5,CASSALPSGGETQYF
TRBV6-2/TRBV6-3,TRBJ1-4,CASSYSVTVGEKLFF
TRBV14,TRBJ2-7,CASSQDNSYEQYF
TRBV7-2,TRBJ2-3,CASSSLRGTDTQYF
TRBV7-2,TRBJ1-3,CASSFPGGNTIYF
TRBV12-3/TRBV12-4,TRBJ2-3,CASTLTSGGVADTQYF
TRBV6-2/TRBV6-3,TRBJ1-2,CASNDGGVSHYGYTF
TRBV5-6,TRBJ2-1,CASSRLAGGRSSYNEQFF
TRBV28,TRBJ2-5,CASSLGYGGDQETQYF
TRBV10-3,TRBJ1-1,CAISESPGLNTEAFF
TRBV5-1,TRBJ2-1,CASSPRGPSYNEQFF
TRBV18,TRBJ1-1,CASSKGQGAFF
TRBV5-1,TRBJ2-1,CASSLVGGYNEQFF
TRBV7-9,TRBJ2-3,CASSPRGPDTQYF
TRBV5-1,TRBJ2-2,CASSLDGIWDTGELFF
TRBV24-1,TRBJ2-5,CATSDLRGKQETQYF
TRBV3-1,TRBJ2-1,CASSQDVVRLAGANEQFF
TRBV21-1,TRBJ1-5,CASSKARGRGGQPQHF
TRBV5-8,TRBJ2-3,CASSIQQPQSTDTQYF
TRBV5-1,TRBJ1-1,CASSPADRGPSEAFF
TRBV6-1,TRBJ1-1,CASRTRQGALYGAFF
TRBV5-1,TRBJ2-1,CASSRAADNNEQFF
TRBV4-1,TRBJ1-1,CASSWGLEQYPAFF
TRBV20-1,TRBJ1-1,CSARDLGGARNTEAFF
TRBV5-1,TRBJ2-3,CASSPPGDSTDTQYF
TRBV4-1,TRBJ2-7,CASSQYSGVGEQYF
TRBV5-1,TRBJ1-2,CASSLRVGEINGYTF
TRBV12-3/TRBV12-4,TRBJ2-1,CASSFRQGGPNEQFF
TRBV5-1,TRBJ2-1,CASSLLERDEQFF
TRBV3-1,TRBJ1-5,CASSQDFGWRQGRWPQHF
TRBV5-1,TRBJ2-3,CASSSYSERLTDTQYF
TRBV5-1,TRBJ2-6,CASSLAWTGGSGANVLTF